These 4 T cell receptor beta chains share one sample of origin, sequenced in a study of control samples from healthy donors and cancer patients. The data were produced by immunoSEQ multiplex PCR, yet TCRdb's version contains in-frame clones alone and is incomplete. The sample includes some 130,000 clones, around 89% of them seen just once. Sample: blood. The receptor set was obtained from a man aged 35 to 55 in good health.

This chain uses TRBV7-9 with TRBJ2-1; the D gene could be TRBD1 or TRBD2 (5 bases each). V lost 5 bases and J 6 bases, leaving 20 bases between the germline ends. The CDR3 has 16 residues. The germline gives CDR1 SEHNR, CDR2 FQNEAQ (reference sequence). The CDR3: CASSPALGDGPNEQFF. The CDR3 nucleotides are TGTGCCAGCAGCCCAGCGCTGGGGGACGGCCCCAATGAGCAGTTCTTC.

The chain carries TRBV27 and TRBJ2-6; the D is unclear. CDR1 and CDR2 (germline): MNHEY, SMNVEV (reference sequence). V lost 2 bases and J 0 bases, leaving 11 bases between the germline ends. CDR3 length equals 17 residues. CDR3 DNA sequence: TGTGCCAGCAGTTTAAGGGCCACCCTCTCTGGGGCCAACGTCCTGACTTTC. Protein sequence: CASSLRATLSGANVLTF.

This chain links TRBV2 with TRBJ1-5; tentatively, D is TRBD1 (6 bases). There are 14 residues in the CDR3. Germline values: CDR1 SNHLY, CDR2 FYNNEI. Trimming shortened V by 6 bases and J by 2 bases, and 11 bases separated the two germline ends. Here the CDR3 reads CASSREGGNQPQHF. The CDR3, as DNA: TGTGCCAGCAGCAGGGAGGGGGGCAATCAGCCCCAGCATTTT.

This chain's CDR3 is CASSPLELNNEQFF. In nucleotides, the CDR3 is TGTGCCAGTAGTCCTCTAGAACTTAACAATGAGCAGTTCTTC. The genes are TRBV19 and TRBJ2-1; the D is unclear. CDR1 is LNHDA, CDR2 SQIVND, per germline (reference sequence). The V gene lost 5 bases and the J gene lost 5 bases, with 13 bases spanning the gap. The CDR3 loop spans 14 amino acids.